This T cell receptor beta chain was sequenced for a study of T-cell reconstitution after alpha-beta-depleted transplantation in children. This CDR3 contains 12 residues. Looked up from germline, CDR1 is DFQATT and CDR2 is SNEGSKA (reference sequence). V dropped 3 bases and J dropped 5 bases, with 10 bases sitting between them. Unique molecular identifiers tagged the TCRbeta library. MiXCR, run by TCRdb on the PCR reads, gives a single entry per CDR3 protein. The table lists approximately 85,000 distinct CDR3 sequences, around a sixth of them singletons, with around 20% in the top ten. This clonotype has only a few counts. Its antigen is not identified. Findings and limits, study-wide: At around two months after transplant, the alpha-beta T cells were reportedly derived from several hundred expanded clones that came from non-depleted graft cells. Certain patients had high TCRbeta diversity at day 60, and it came from recipient T cells and thymic progenitors that survived. T-cell numbers and diversity one year post-transplant derived largely from freshly generated T cells.

The specimen comprised PBMCs, mostly from graft donor cells, sampled 180 days after TCRalphabeta/CD19-depleted stem cell transplant. V gene TRBV20-1 combines with J gene TRBJ2-5; possibly TRBD1 or TRBD2 for D (5 bases each). The clonotype originates from a male patient between 2 and 15 years old who had a stem cell transplant for acute lymphoblastic leukemia, so the T cells may come from the graft donor. In DNA, the CDR3 is TGCAGTGCTAGCGGGGCATCCGAGACCCAGTACTTC. Protein: CSASGASETQYF.